These 6 T cell receptor beta chains were all obtained from the same sample, sequenced in a study of T cell clonotyping in hematopoietic cell transplantation. TCRdb's copy holds only in-frame clones and misses some; the assay was immunoSEQ multiplex PCR. The sample yields around 15,000 clones, about 93% seen once. Sequencing used peripheral blood mononuclear cells. The receptors come from a man in his forties in good health. Some clones in this sample may be carry-over from other donors' samples.

This clone has just one count. The chain carries TRBV30 and TRBJ2-7, with 9 bases aligning to TRBD2. CDR3 length: 15 amino acids. Germline V lookup: CDR1 GTSNPN, CDR2 SVGIG (reference sequence). V was pared by 2 bases and J by 3 bases, with 8 bases of the junction left unmatched. CDR3: CAWSSAGGSHYEQYF. CDR3 sequence (DNA): TGTGCCTGGAGTTCGGCGGGAGGGTCCCACTACGAGCAGTACTTC.

DNA of the CDR3: TGTGCCAGTCGACCGGGACAGCGTTATGGCTACACCTTC. Translated, it gives CASRPGQRYGYTF. This chain joins TRBV19 and TRBJ1-2, with 7 nucleotides matching TRBD1. This CDR3 has 13 residues. Looked up from germline, CDR1 is LNHDA and CDR2 is SQIVND (reference sequence). V shed 8 bases, J shed 5 bases, and the junction held 8 bases outside the gene matches.

The CDR3 DNA reads as TGCAGCGTTGTAGAGGTGAACTATGGCTACACCTTC. This codes for CSVVEVNYGYTF. This sequence joins TRBV29-1 and TRBJ1-2; D ambiguous. The CDR3 is made up of 12 amino acids. V was clipped by 4 bases and J by 2 bases, with 8 bases between them. CDR1 and CDR2 from the germline V gene are SQVTM and ANQGSEA.

The rearrangement links TRBV6-4 to TRBJ2-1; D uncertain. Trimming took 4 bases from V and 0 from J, leaving 13 bases between them. The CDR3 sequence is 16 residues long. Looked up from germline, CDR1 is MRHNA and CDR2 is SNTAGT. CDR3 in amino acids: CASSAFYSSSYNEQFF. In nucleotides, the CDR3 is TGTGCCAGCAGTGCTTTCTATTCTAGCTCCTACAATGAGCAGTTCTTC.

The chain joins TRBV30 to TRBJ1-5; D unclear. The CDR3 is 13 amino acids. CDR1 and CDR2 from the germline V gene are GTSNPN and SVGIG (reference sequence). The ends were cut back, 7 bases at V and 6 bases at J, with 16 bases in the middle. The CDR3 sequence: CASLGWGSQPQHF. The DNA for the CDR3 is TGTGCCTCCCTGGGTTGGGGTAGTCAGCCCCAGCATTTT.

This clone has only one observation. This sequence joins TRBV4-1 and TRBJ2-3, with D possibly TRBD1 on 5 matching bases. Trimming left V 4 bases short and J 0 bases short, with 20 bases between. Germline CDR1 reads MGHRA; CDR2 reads YSYEKL. The CDR3 is 18 amino acids. In nucleotides, the CDR3 is TGCGCCAGCAGCCCACCCAAGGCCGGGCAGGGAAGCACAGATACGCAGTATTTT. Protein product: CASSPPKAGQGSTDTQYF.